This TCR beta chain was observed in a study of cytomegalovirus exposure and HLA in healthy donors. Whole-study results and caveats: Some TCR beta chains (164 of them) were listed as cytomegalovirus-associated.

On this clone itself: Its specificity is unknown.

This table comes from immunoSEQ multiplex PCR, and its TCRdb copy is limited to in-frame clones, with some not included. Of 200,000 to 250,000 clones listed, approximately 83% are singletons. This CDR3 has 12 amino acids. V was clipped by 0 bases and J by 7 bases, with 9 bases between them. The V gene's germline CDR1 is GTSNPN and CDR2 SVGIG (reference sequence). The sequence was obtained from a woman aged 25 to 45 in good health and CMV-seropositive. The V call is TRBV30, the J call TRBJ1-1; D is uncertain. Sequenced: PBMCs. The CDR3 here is CAWSVAAHEAFF. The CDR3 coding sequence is TGTGCCTGGAGTGTAGCGGCCCATGAAGCTTTCTTT.